These 16 T cell receptor beta chains share one sample of origin, sequenced in a study of cytomegalovirus exposure and HLA in healthy donors. Clones were sequenced by immunoSEQ multiplex PCR, and TCRdb holds only the in-frame ones, with some missing. The profile shows a few hundred thousand clones, about 90% of them singletons. Sequencing was performed on PBMCs. The receptors were gathered from a man aged 18 to 29 in good health and CMV-seropositive.

This clone was detected only a few times. This chain uses TRBV9 with TRBJ2-2; no clear D. The germline V gene has CDR1 SGDLS and CDR2 YYNGEE. The CDR3 runs to 16 residues. V lost 3 bases, J lost 0 bases, and 12 bases lay in between. CDR3 loop: CASSAQTGTNTGELFF. DNA for the CDR3: TGTGCCAGCAGCGCACAAACCGGTACGAACACCGGGGAGCTGTTTTTT. The full variable domain, completed using reference TRBV9 and TRBJ2-2, is DSGVTQTPKHLITATGQRVTLRCSPRSGDLSVYWYQQSLDQGLQFLIQYYNGEERAKGNILERFSAQQFPDLHSELNLSSLELGDSALYFCASSAQTGTNTGELFFGEGSRLTVL.

This clone was found a few times. The chain links TRBV9 to TRBJ1-2; 10 bases are a match to TRBD1. CDR1 is SGDLS and CDR2 is YYNGEE in the germline V gene. V shed 0 bases and J 7 bases; nucleotides not matched to a gene: 9. CDR3 size: 16 residues. The CDR3 nucleotides read TGTGCCAGCAGCGTAGCTTGGCGACAGGGGGCGAGTGGCTACACCTTC. Protein: CASSVAWRQGASGYTF. Variable domain in full (rest from reference TRBV9 and TRBJ1-2): DSGVTQTPKHLITATGQRVTLRCSPRSGDLSVYWYQQSLDQGLQFLIQYYNGEERAKGNILERFSAQQFPDLHSELNLSSLELGDSALYFCASSVAWRQGASGYTFGSGTRLTVV.

This chain connects TRBV11-2 to TRBJ2-5, with D possibly being TRBD1 or TRBD2 (7 bases each). Trimming took off 3 bases at V and 5 bases at J, with 16 bases between the two ends. The CDR3 contains 15 residues. Germline V gives CDR1 SGHAT, CDR2 FQNNGV. CDR3 in DNA: TGTGCCAGCAGCTTCGGTGGGGGAGGGGGCGAGACCCAGTACTTC. Translated: CASSFGGGGGETQYF.

The DNA of the CDR3 is TGTGCCAGCAGTAACAGGGTTGGCTACACCTTC. The encoded protein is CASSNRVGYTF. The genes are TRBV2 and TRBJ1-2; D is perhaps TRBD1 (6 bases). The CDR3 spans 11 residues. V gave up 5 bases and J gave up 7 bases, with 8 bases separating them. Looked up from germline, CDR1 is SNHLY and CDR2 is FYNNEI. The complete variable domain, with remaining parts taken from reference TRBV2 and TRBJ1-2, reads EPEVTQTPSHQVTQMGQEVILRCVPISNHLYFYWYRQILGQKVEFLVSFYNNEISEKSEIFDDQFSVERPDGSNFTLKIRSTKLEDSAMYFCASSNRVGYTFGSGTRLTVV.

The J gene is TRBJ2-7, the V gene TRBV28; D perhaps matches TRBD1 (5 bases). The CDR3 runs to 12 residues. Germline lookup yields CDR1 MDHEN and CDR2 SYDVKM. Between the trimmed V and J ends, which lost 6 bases and 4 bases, there was a span of 10 bases. For the CDR3, the DNA is TGTGCCAGCAGGGGGCTTACTTACGAGCAGTACTTC. Its protein is CASRGLTYEQYF.

The chain joins TRBV29-1 to TRBJ2-5; weak D call: TRBD1 (5 bases). In germline, CDR1 is SQVTM, CDR2 ANQGSEA. The ends were cut back, 8 bases at V and 2 bases at J, with 15 bases in the middle. This CDR3 is 13 amino acids long. The DNA of the CDR3 is TGCAGCTCCCGACAGTCCCTGCAAGAGACCCAGTACTTC. The encoded protein is CSSRQSLQETQYF.

This rearrangement joins TRBV5-4 to TRBJ2-1; D ambiguous. The V end lost 2 bases, the J end lost 6 bases, and 6 bases lay between the germline ends. CDR1 is SGHNT, CDR2 YYREEE, per germline (reference sequence). This CDR3 contains 12 residues. The CDR3 here is CASSLWRNEQFF. The CDR3 DNA reads TGTGCCAGCAGCTTATGGCGCAATGAGCAGTTCTTC.

This chain uses TRBV4-3 with TRBJ1-3, with 9 bases matching TRBD1. CDR3 length: 17 amino acids. The V gene's germline CDR1 is LGHNA and CDR2 YSLEER. V trimming: 0 bases; J trimming: 4 bases; junction bases outside the gene matches: 7. CDR3 in amino acids: CASSQEGDRVLGNTIYF. The DNA for the CDR3 is TGCGCCAGCAGCCAAGAGGGGGACAGGGTGTTGGGAAACACCATATATTTT.

The chain links TRBV2 to TRBJ2-7, with no clear D. CDR1 and CDR2 from the germline V gene are SNHLY and FYNNEI. The CDR3 sequence is 13 residues long. V lost 2 bases, J lost 3 bases, and 8 bases lay in between. The CDR3 loop reads CASSETDGYEQYF. As DNA, the CDR3 is TGTGCCAGCAGTGAAACCGACGGCTACGAGCAGTACTTC. Based on the CDR3 plus reference TRBV2 and TRBJ2-7, the full variable domain is EPEVTQTPSHQVTQMGQEVILRCVPISNHLYFYWYRQILGQKVEFLVSFYNNEISEKSEIFDDQFSVERPDGSNFTLKIRSTKLEDSAMYFCASSETDGYEQYFGPGTRLTVT.

This clone showed up just once. The V gene is TRBV28, the J gene TRBJ1-2; the D gene is possibly TRBD1 (6 bases). The V gene's germline CDR1 is MDHEN and CDR2 SYDVKM. This CDR3 is built from 12 residues. V shed 5 bases and J shed 5 bases, with 9 bases lying between them. The CDR3 region has the DNA TGTGCCAGCAGTCAAGGGGGTTATGGCTACACCTTC. Its protein is CASSQGGYGYTF.

This rearrangement joins TRBV4-1 to TRBJ2-1; tentative D call: TRBD2 (6 bases). There are 14 residues in the CDR3. The germline V and J ends were trimmed by 0 bases and 10 bases, with 13 bases remaining between them. Germline V gene lookup returns CDR1 MGHRA and CDR2 YSYEKL. Written as DNA, the CDR3 is TGCGCCAGCAGCCAAGATTCGCCCAGCGGGGAGCAGTTCTTC. Amino acid sequence: CASSQDSPSGEQFF.

The V gene is TRBV2, the J gene TRBJ2-1; D not resolved. CDR1 is SNHLY, CDR2 FYNNEI, per germline. V lost 2 bases to trimming and J lost 4 bases, with 6 bases between them. The CDR3 length is 13 residues. In DNA, the CDR3 is TGTGCCAGCAGTGAACCCGGATACAATGAGCAGTTCTTC. Translation gives CASSEPGYNEQFF.

The CDR3 here is CASSLQLAGANEQFF. CDR3 coding DNA: TGTGCCAGCAGCTTACAGCTAGCGGGAGCGAATGAGCAGTTCTTC. The V gene is TRBV13, the J gene TRBJ2-1; 10 nucleotides align to TRBD2. V lost 2 bases to trimming and J lost 7 bases; unmatched junction nucleotides: 5. The CDR3 length is 15 residues. The V gene's germline CDR1 is PRHDT and CDR2 FYEKMQ (reference sequence).

The genes are TRBV5-1 and TRBJ1-2, with D possibly TRBD1 on 5 matching bases. The CDR3 runs 13 residues. Germline V lookup: CDR1 SGHRS, CDR2 YFSETQ. The germline V and J ends were trimmed by 4 bases and 1 base, with 8 bases remaining between them. In DNA form, the CDR3 reads TGCGCCAGCAGCGGGGACGTTAACTATGGCTACACCTTC. The encoded protein is CASSGDVNYGYTF.

V is TRBV7-6 and J is TRBJ2-1, with 12 nucleotides matching TRBD2. V gave up 5 bases and J gave up 4 bases; unmatched junction bases: 9. Germline V gives CDR1 SGHVS, CDR2 FNYEAQ. The CDR3 sequence is 17 residues long. The CDR3 sequence is CASSARPGLAGYNEQFF. The CDR3 region has the DNA TGTGCCAGCAGCGCTAGGCCCGGACTAGCGGGGTACAATGAGCAGTTCTTC.

CDR3 amino acids: CASSLQGPEKLFF. In DNA form, the CDR3 reads TGTGCCAGCAGCTTACAGGGACCTGAAAAACTGTTTTTT. The gene calls are TRBV5-6 and TRBJ1-4; maybe TRBD1 (6 bases). V lost 2 bases to trimming and J lost 7 bases, with 9 bases between them. This CDR3 region has 13 residues. In germline, CDR1 is SGHDT, CDR2 YYEEEE.